This T cell receptor (beta chain) was sequenced during a study of breast tumors, draining lymph nodes, adjacent tissues. Samples came from axillary lymph nodes draining the breast cancer. This clonotype was detected many times. Trimming shortened V by 2 bases and J by 7 bases, and 12 bases separated the two germline ends. This CDR3 has 15 residues. Via MiXCR, TCRdb re-called the multiplex PCR reads, giving one row per CDR3 protein. The sample has about 230,000 distinct CDR3 sequences, 32% seen once. This chain uses TRBV12-3 or TRBV12-4 with TRBJ1-6; weak D call: TRBD1 (6 bases). Sequenced sample: axillary lymph node tissue. This clonotype was obtained from a female donor with breast cancer. Some clones in this sample may be carry-over from other donors' samples. The CDR3 region has the DNA TGTGCCAGCAGTTTACGGGGGGCCGGGAATTCACCCCTCCACTTT. This encodes CASSLRGAGNSPLHF.